The 25 T cell receptor beta chains below come from one sample, sequenced in a study of cytomegalovirus exposure and HLA in healthy donors (TCRdb year 2017). The method behind the library was the immunoSEQ multiplex PCR assay. For the multiplex PCR, a mixture combining 60 forward primers for TCR Vbeta segments and 13 reverse primers for TCR Jbeta segments was used. TCRdb retrieved this table from immuneACCESS and kept in-frame rearrangements only. Not all clones are present; in checked studies, unresolved V genes account for under half, and no reason is known for the remainder. The table for this sample records about 120,000 clones. The ten largest clones represent around 4% of the sample. The sequenced sample was PBMCs. These TCRs come from a man younger than 30 in good health and CMV-seronegative.

The gene calls are TRBV25-1 and TRBJ2-1; D might be TRBD2 (5 bases). The germline gives CDR1 MGHDK, CDR2 SYGVNS. The length of the CDR3 is 14 residues. Trimming pared 6 bases from V and 6 bases from J, leaving 15 bases between. The CDR3 spells CASREGGVSNEQFF. CDR3 DNA: TGTGCCAGCAGAGAGGGTGGAGTTTCCAATGAGCAGTTCTTC.

This chain's CDR3 is CASSPTGGTDTEAFF. The CDR3 bases are TGTGCCAGCAGTCCTACAGGGGGTACAGACACTGAAGCTTTCTTT. The chain is built from TRBV11-3 and TRBJ1-1; TRBD1 agrees at 8 bases. Germline assignment: CDR1 SGHNT and CDR2 YENEEA. With 6 bases clipped from V and 3 bases from J, the junction kept 9 bases outside the gene matches. The CDR3 sequence is 15 residues long.

The CDR3 is CASSTWTSGASVSEQFF. The CDR3 bases are TGTGCCAGCAGCACATGGACTAGCGGGGCCTCCGTAAGTGAGCAGTTCTTC. The chain has TRBV7-8 and TRBJ2-1, with 12 bases matching TRBD2. CDR1 is SGHVS, CDR2 FQNEAQ, per germline. J gave up 9 bases and V 5 bases, and 14 bases lay outside the gene matches. The CDR3 has 17 residues.

The V call is TRBV2, the J call TRBJ1-5; TRBD1 matches 9 bases. Germline V gives CDR1 SNHLY, CDR2 FYNNEI. With V trimmed by 4 bases and J by 7 bases, 8 bases remained unmatched. CDR3 length: 15 residues. The CDR3 loop is CASSVGTGYYQPQHF. DNA for the CDR3: TGTGCCAGCAGTGTCGGGACAGGGTATTACCAGCCCCAGCATTTT.

V gene TRBV18 combines with J gene TRBJ2-3; 10 bases line up with TRBD1. Germline V gene lookup returns CDR1 KGHSH and CDR2 LQKENI. V shed 3 bases, J shed 1 base, and the junction held 10 bases outside the gene matches. CDR3 length: 18 residues. The DNA of the CDR3 is TGTGCCAGCTCACCGTCTCTAGGCGGGACAGGGGGCACAGATACGCAGTATTTT. This sequence encodes CASSPSLGGTGGTDTQYF.

The chain carries TRBV21-1 and TRBJ2-1; the D call in the table, TRBD2, was not verified against the DNA. TRBV21-1 is a listed pseudogene. This CDR3 region has 16 residues. This CDR3 is CASSKAKREGRNEQFF. CDR3 sequence (DNA): TGTGCCAGCAGCAAAGCGAAGCGGGAAGGACGGAATGAGCAGTTCTTC.

The rearrangement links TRBV5-1 to TRBJ1-1; D is unclear. CDR1 is SGHRS, CDR2 YFSETQ, per germline. The CDR3 length is 14 residues. The germline V and J ends were trimmed by 0 bases and 3 bases, with 9 bases remaining between them. This CDR3 reads CASSLGASDTEAFF. As DNA, the CDR3 is TGCGCCAGCAGCTTGGGGGCTTCAGACACTGAAGCTTTCTTT.

The chain recombines TRBV28 with TRBJ1-4, with 10 bases matching TRBD1. The CDR3 spans 13 residues. Germline V gene lookup returns CDR1 MDHEN and CDR2 SYDVKM. V dropped 8 bases and J dropped 7; count of bases not matched to a gene: 4. In DNA form, the CDR3 reads TGTGCCAGCCTGGGACAGGGGTTTGAAAAACTGTTTTTT. Residues: CASLGQGFEKLFF. Full variable domain (rest looked up from reference TRBV28 and TRBJ1-4): DVKVTQSSRYLVKRTGEKVFLECVQDMDHENMFWYRQDPGLGLRLIYFSYDVKMKEKGDIPEGYSVSREKKERFSLILESASTNQTSMYLCASLGQGFEKLFFGSGTQLSVL.

The chain recombines TRBV21-1 with TRBJ2-4; the DNA was not compared with TRBD2, the D call given in the table. TRBV21-1 corresponds to a pseudogene. The CDR3 runs 15 residues. For the CDR3, the DNA is TGTGCCAGCAGCAATATAGAGAGAGCCAAAAACATTCAGTACTTC. It specifies CASSNIERAKNIQYF.

This chain links TRBV7-9 with TRBJ1-5; TRBD1 might be the D (5 bases). V was trimmed by 2 bases and J by 5 bases, leaving 7 bases between them. The CDR3 spans 13 residues. Germline values: CDR1 SEHNR, CDR2 FQNEAQ (reference sequence). The CDR3 coding sequence is TGTGCCAGCAGCTTATGGGGGGATCAGCCCCAGCATTTT. Translated: CASSLWGDQPQHF.

The chain carries TRBV7-6 and TRBJ1-2, with D hard to call. From germline, CDR1 is SGHVS and CDR2 FNYEAQ. The CDR3 is made up of 13 amino acids. The V gene lost 1 base and the J gene lost 4 bases, with 7 bases spanning the gap. CDR3 sequence (DNA): TGTGCCAGCAGCTTAGGAGCAATCTATGGCTACACCTTC. This sequence encodes CASSLGAIYGYTF. Variable domain in full (rest from reference TRBV7-6 and TRBJ1-2): GAGVSQSPRYKVTKRGQDVALRCDPISGHVSLYWYRQALGQGPEFLTYFNYEAQQDKSGLPNDRFSAERPEGSISTLTIQRTEQRDSAMYRCASSLGAIYGYTFGSGTRLTVV.

The chain employs TRBV30 and TRBJ2-7, with 9 bases aligning to TRBD1. Germline V gene lookup returns CDR1 GTSNPN and CDR2 SVGIG (reference sequence). The CDR3 is 16 amino acids. Trimming at V came to 3 bases and at J to 7 bases, leaving 16 bases not matched to a gene. CDR3 in DNA: TGTGCCTGGAGGACTACAGGGGGCGTATGGAGGTGTGAGCAGTACTTC. It yields the protein CAWRTTGGVWRCEQYF. Filled out from reference TRBV30 and TRBJ2-7, the complete variable domain reads SQTIHQWPATLVQPVGSPLSLECTVEGTSNPNLYWYRQAAGRGLQLLFYSVGIGQISSEVPQNLSASRPQDRQFILSSKKLLLSDSGFYLCAWRTTGGVWRCEQYFGPGTRLTVT.

The chain is built from TRBV6-5 and TRBJ2-5; the D gene is possibly TRBD1 (6 bases). The CDR3 is 14 residues long. V lost 4 bases to trimming and J lost 0 bases, with 9 bases between them. Germline CDR1 MNHEY, CDR2 SVGAGI. CDR3 residues: CASSFDRNQETQYF. In DNA, the CDR3 is TGTGCCAGCAGTTTCGACAGGAACCAAGAGACCCAGTACTTC.

The gene calls are TRBV7-9 and TRBJ2-7; no reliable D call. The CDR3 loop spans 15 amino acids. From germline, CDR1 is SEHNR and CDR2 FQNEAQ (reference sequence). Trimming cost V 0 bases and J 2 bases, with 11 bases left between them. CDR3 in amino acids: CASSLAITVTYEQYF. The CDR3 DNA follows: TGTGCCAGCAGCTTAGCGATCACAGTAACCTACGAGCAGTACTTC.

This sequence joins TRBV19 and TRBJ1-1, with D tentatively TRBD1 (5 bases). Trimming stripped 5 bases from V and 5 bases from J, with 18 bases between. This CDR3 contains 15 residues. The germline gives CDR1 LNHDA, CDR2 SQIVND (reference sequence). The CDR3, as DNA: TGTGCCAGTAGTCATCCTCGGGGGGGGGAGACTGAAGCTTTCTTT. Translation gives CASSHPRGGETEAFF.

The V and J genes are TRBV6-4 and TRBJ2-3, with D possibly TRBD1 on 6 matching bases. Trimming stripped 2 bases from V and 0 bases from J, with 6 bases between. Germline lookup yields CDR1 MRHNA and CDR2 SNTAGT. This CDR3 is 14 amino acids long. CDR3 sequence reads: CASSDGGSTDTQYF. The CDR3 DNA reads as TGTGCCAGCAGTGACGGGGGCAGCACAGATACGCAGTATTTT.

The J gene is TRBJ2-3, the V gene TRBV5-6; TRBD1 matches at 7 bases. The germline gives CDR1 SGHDT, CDR2 YYEEEE. The CDR3 runs 17 residues. V was clipped by 0 bases and J by 3 bases; unmatched bases: 10. Here the CDR3 DNA reads TGTGCCAGCAGCTTGGCCAAGACAGGGATGAGGACAGATACGCAGTATTTT. This translates into CASSLAKTGMRTDTQYF.

This sequence joins TRBV6-1 and TRBJ2-4; D remains ambiguous. This CDR3 comprises 14 residues. Trimming left V 6 bases short and J 6 bases short, with 15 bases between. Germline CDR1 and CDR2: MNHNS and SASEGT. The DNA for the CDR3 is TGTGCCAGCAGATCCCTTCACTCCGGAAACATTCAGTACTTC. Protein sequence: CASRSLHSGNIQYF.

The chain joins TRBV7-9 to TRBJ2-1; maybe TRBD1 (7 bases). In germline, CDR1 is SEHNR, CDR2 FQNEAQ (reference sequence). The CDR3 is made up of 16 amino acids. V dropped 1 base and J dropped 5 bases, with 15 bases sitting between them. The CDR3 DNA sequence: TGTGCCAGCAGCTTAGTCGGAGGGGACAGCCACAATGAGCAGTTCTTC. Protein product: CASSLVGGDSHNEQFF.

The chain joins TRBV2 to TRBJ1-1; D remains ambiguous. CDR1 is SNHLY and CDR2 is FYNNEI in the germline V gene. The length of the CDR3 is 12 residues. Trimming stripped 11 bases from V and 5 bases from J, with 15 bases between. In DNA form, the CDR3 reads TGTGCCCACCCACCCTCGGGGACTGAAGCTTTCTTT. Its translation: CAHPPSGTEAFF. Combining the CDR3 with reference TRBV2 and TRBJ1-1 gives the whole variable domain EPEVTQTPSHQVTQMGQEVILRCVPISNHLYFYWYRQILGQKVEFLVSFYNNEISEKSEIFDDQFSVERPDGSNFTLKIRSTKLEDSAMYFCAHPPSGTEAFFGQGTRLTVV.

The V gene is TRBV4-1, the J gene TRBJ1-2; perhaps TRBD1 as D (5 bases). The CDR3 is 15 residues long. Germline loops: CDR1 MGHRA, CDR2 YSYEKL. V lost 8 bases, J lost 3 bases, and 19 bases lay in between. The CDR3 spells CASGTPGNMDYGYTF. The CDR3 nucleotides read TGCGCCAGCGGCACCCCAGGGAATATGGACTATGGCTACACCTTC.

This chain connects TRBV5-4 to TRBJ2-2; 9 positions agree with TRBD2. This CDR3 region has 16 residues. Germline assignment: CDR1 SGHNT and CDR2 YYREEE (reference sequence). V gave up 0 bases and J gave up 4 bases; unmatched junction bases: 4. The CDR3 DNA follows: TGTGCCAGCAGCTTGGGACTAGCGGAGTCCACCGGGGAGCTGTTTTTT. Translating gives CASSLGLAESTGELFF. The full variable domain, in which reference TRBV5-4 and TRBJ2-2 provide the parts outside the CDR3, is ETGVTQSPTHLIKTRGQQVTLRCSSQSGHNTVSWYQQALGQGPQFIFQYYREEENGRGNFPPRFSGLQFPNYSSELNVNALELDDSALYLCASSLGLAESTGELFFGEGSRLTVL.

The chain has TRBV6-1 and TRBJ1-1; D ambiguous. V dropped 2 bases and J dropped 6 bases, with 10 bases sitting between them. The CDR3 loop spans 13 amino acids. Germline V CDR1 and CDR2: MNHNS, SASEGT. CDR3 residues: CASSESGGAEAFF. CDR3 bases: TGTGCCAGCAGTGAAAGCGGAGGAGCTGAAGCTTTCTTT.

This chain links TRBV7-9 with TRBJ1-5; 12 nucleotides agree with TRBD1. With 6 bases clipped from V and 2 bases from J, the junction kept 11 bases outside the gene matches. Germline loops: CDR1 SEHNR, CDR2 FQNEAQ (reference sequence). This CDR3 has 18 amino acids. For the CDR3, the DNA is TGTGCCAGCAGTTCGAACCGGGACAGGGGGCAAGGCAATCAGCCCCAGCATTTT. Translated: CASSSNRDRGQGNQPQHF. Complete variable domain (other parts from reference TRBV7-9 and TRBJ1-5): DTGVSQNPRHKITKRGQNVTFRCDPISEHNRLYWYRQTLGQGPEFLTYFQNEAQLEKSRLLSDRFSAERPKGSFSTLEIQRTEQGDSAMYLCASSSNRDRGQGNQPQHFGDGTRLSIL.

This chain connects TRBV5-4 to TRBJ2-7, with D tentatively TRBD1 (5 bases). Germline V lookup: CDR1 SGHNT, CDR2 YYREEE (reference sequence). CDR3 length: 15 residues. V was trimmed by 2 bases and J by 4 bases, leaving 16 bases between them. The CDR3 DNA reads as TGTGCCAGCAGCTTTCAGGGCCCAATGGTTTACGAGCAGTACTTC. This sequence encodes CASSFQGPMVYEQYF. Full variable domain (remainder filled in from reference TRBV5-4 and TRBJ2-7): ETGVTQSPTHLIKTRGQQVTLRCSSQSGHNTVSWYQQALGQGPQFIFQYYREEENGRGNFPPRFSGLQFPNYSSELNVNALELDDSALYLCASSFQGPMVYEQYFGPGTRLTVT.